The 7 T cell receptor beta chains in this list originate from one sample, sequenced in a study of blood T cell repertoires in COVID-19 (dated by TCRdb to 2019 to 2021). The method was the immunoSEQ multiplex PCR assay. TCRdb's version of the immuneACCESS table is confined to in-frame rearrangements and falls short of the full clone set. An unresolved V gene accounts for under half of the shortfall where checked; the remainder is of unknown origin. The sample table shows fewer than 300,000 clones, and roughly 91% are seen once. Around 10% of the sample is taken by the ten largest. Specimen: PBMCs or T cells enriched from blood (not recorded which). These receptors originate from a man between 40 and 49 years old who had recovered from COVID-19.

J is TRBJ2-3 and V is TRBV7-2; possible D gene TRBD1, 5 bases. Trimming took off 4 bases at V and 2 bases at J, with 10 bases between the two ends. From germline, CDR1 is SGHTA and CDR2 FQGNSA. The CDR3 is 14 residues long. CDR3 coding DNA: TGTGCCAGCAGCTGGGGCCCATCCACAGATACGCAGTATTTT. Protein product: CASSWGPSTDTQYF.

This clone occurred once. This chain links TRBV11-2 with TRBJ2-5, with TRBD1 as a possible D gene (5 bases). The CDR3 consists of 17 residues. Germline V lookup: CDR1 SGHAT, CDR2 FQNNGV. V gave up 4 bases and J gave up 2 bases, with 20 bases separating them. CDR3 amino acids: CASSSSPRQIYQETQYF. The CDR3, as DNA: TGTGCCAGCAGCTCCAGCCCCAGACAGATTTATCAAGAGACCCAGTACTTC.

The chain links TRBV19 to TRBJ2-2; D is uncertain. The CDR3 has 16 amino acids. The germline CDR1 and CDR2 sequences are LNHDA and SQIVND (reference sequence). V was cut by 4 bases and J by 4 bases, with 16 bases left in between. The chain's CDR3 is CASSKPHEYSTGELFF. CDR3 sequence (DNA): TGTGCCAGTAGTAAGCCGCACGAATATAGCACCGGGGAGCTGTTTTTT.

V usage is TRBV30 and J usage is TRBJ1-4, with 8 bases lining up with TRBD1. The CDR3 has 14 residues. The germline V gene has CDR1 GTSNPN and CDR2 SVGIG (reference sequence). With V trimmed by 3 bases and J by 5 bases, 5 bases remained unmatched. The CDR3 here is CAWSPGQENEKLFF. DNA for the CDR3: TGTGCCTGGAGCCCGGGACAGGAAAATGAAAAACTGTTTTTT. Full variable domain (rest looked up from reference TRBV30 and TRBJ1-4): SQTIHQWPATLVQPVGSPLSLECTVEGTSNPNLYWYRQAAGRGLQLLFYSVGIGQISSEVPQNLSASRPQDRQFILSSKKLLLSDSGFYLCAWSPGQENEKLFFGSGTQLSVL.

As regards this clone: The same CDR3 also results from other DNA sequences found in this sample. This chain uses TRBV7-6 with TRBJ1-3; TRBD1 agrees at 7 bases. The length of the CDR3 is 15 residues. Germline trimming cut 5 bases from V and 0 bases from J; bases unmatched to any gene: 4. Germline values: CDR1 SGHVS, CDR2 FNYEAQ. The CDR3 reads CASSPDRSSGNTIYF. CDR3 in DNA: TGTGCCAGCAGCCCGGACAGGAGCTCTGGAAACACCATATATTTT.

Details on this clone: An end of the junction differs from the germline gene, which may be a read error. The V and J genes are TRBV15 and TRBJ2-3, with 13 bases that match TRBD2. Germline V gene data show CDR1 as LNHNV and CDR2 as YYDKDF (reference sequence). CDR3 length equals 17 residues. CDR3 sequence reads: CATNRGLAGASTDTQYF. As DNA, the CDR3 is TGTGCCACCAACAGAGGACTAGCGGGAGCGAGCACAGATACGCAGTATTTT.

The rearrangement joins TRBV9 to TRBJ1-1; 7 nucleotides agree with TRBD1. After removal of 4 bases from V and 0 bases from J, the junction contained 6 bases not matched to a gene. This CDR3 has 15 amino acids. Germline V CDR1 and CDR2: SGDLS, YYNGEE. The CDR3 region is CASSTRQGLNTEAFF. The CDR3 DNA follows: TGTGCCAGCAGCACACGACAGGGCCTGAACACTGAAGCTTTCTTT.